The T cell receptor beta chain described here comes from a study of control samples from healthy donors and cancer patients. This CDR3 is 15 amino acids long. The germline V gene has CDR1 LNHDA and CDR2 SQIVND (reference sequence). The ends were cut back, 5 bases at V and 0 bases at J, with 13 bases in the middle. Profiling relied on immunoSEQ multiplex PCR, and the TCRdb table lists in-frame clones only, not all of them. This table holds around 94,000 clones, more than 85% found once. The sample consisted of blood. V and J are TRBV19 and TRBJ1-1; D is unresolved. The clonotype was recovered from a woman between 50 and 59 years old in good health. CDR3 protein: CASSGWEVMNTEAFF. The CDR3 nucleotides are TGTGCCAGTAGTGGGTGGGAGGTGATGAACACTGAAGCTTTCTTT.